This entry lists 17 T cell receptor beta chains sequenced from one sample in a study of vaccination effects on CD4 cells after COVID-19. These receptors have no known antigen. ViraFEST assay sequencing came after antigen-specific CD4+ T cells were expanded with viral peptide pools. CD4+ T cells were isolated after 10 days of culture. Two doses of either BNT162b2 or mRNA-1273 were given to each participant. The table came from immunoSEQ multiplex PCR; TCRdb's copy has only in-frame clones and leaves some out. The sample lists 20,000 to 30,000 clones; 70% to 75% were seen once. The sequencing here drew on CD4+ T cells from PBMCs cultured with SARS-CoV-2 spike peptides, taken after COVID-19 vaccination. The receptors derive from a human donor who received a COVID-19 vaccine.

This chain joins TRBV6-5 and TRBJ1-1; D unresolved. CDR3 size: 14 residues. Trimming removed 4 bases at V and 2 bases at J, with 11 bases between. The germline gives CDR1 MNHEY, CDR2 SVGAGI. The CDR3 reads CASSFATDNTEAFF. The CDR3 bases are TGTGCCAGCAGTTTCGCAACGGACAACACTGAAGCTTTCTTT.

The chain uses TRBV6-6 and TRBJ1-6; perhaps TRBD1 as D (6 bases). The CDR3 totals 13 residues. Germline CDR1 is MNHNY and CDR2 is SVGAGI (reference sequence). The V end was cut by 2 bases, the J end by 7 bases, with 6 bases between. CDR3 coding DNA: TGTGCCAGCAGTTACGGGACAAATTCACCCCTCCACTTT. It translates to CASSYGTNSPLHF.

The V and J genes are TRBV18 and TRBJ2-1, with 8 positions matching TRBD2. The CDR3 is 14 residues long. Germline trimming cut 5 bases from V and 5 bases from J; bases unmatched to any gene: 5. CDR1 and CDR2 from the germline V gene are KGHSH and LQKENI. Written as DNA, the CDR3 is TGTGCCAGCTCAGACCTAGCGGGTAACAATGAGCAGTTCTTC. It specifies CASSDLAGNNEQFF.

Only a few counts were recorded for this clone. The chain uses TRBV6-2 or TRBV6-3 and TRBJ1-4, with 7 positions matching TRBD1. This CDR3 region has 14 residues. The junction had 7 bases not matched to a gene; V was cut back by 4 bases and J by 8 bases. Germline CDR1 MNHEY, CDR2 SVGEGT. The DNA of the CDR3 is TGTGCCAGCAGTTCGGACAGGCTCAGCGAAAAACTGTTTTTT. It encodes CASSSDRLSEKLFF.

The V call is TRBV5-6, the J call TRBJ2-5; D is possibly TRBD1 or TRBD2 (5 bases each). This CDR3 comprises 14 residues. Germline-derived CDR1 and CDR2 are SGHDT and YYEEEE. Trimming took 1 base from V and 13 from J, leaving 20 bases between them. In nucleotides, the CDR3 is TGTGCCAGCAGCTTGTTACTAGGGGATGAGATATGGTACTTC. Translation: CASSLLLGDEIWYF.

The rearrangement links TRBV7-2 to TRBJ1-1; 9 nucleotides agree with TRBD1. After removal of 5 bases from V and 3 bases from J, the junction contained 4 bases not matched to a gene. In germline, CDR1 is SGHTA, CDR2 FQGNSA. The CDR3 is made up of 14 amino acids. This chain's CDR3 is CASSLGTGYTEAFF. CDR3 in DNA: TGTGCCAGCAGCCTGGGGACAGGGTACACTGAAGCTTTCTTT.

There are a few counts of this clone. The chain's CDR3 is CASSRSDGTDTQYF. The CDR3 DNA reads TGTGCCAGCAGCCGGAGCGACGGCACAGATACGCAGTATTTT. The chain employs TRBV3-1 (or the pseudogene TRBV3-2) and TRBJ2-3; D gene unclear. CDR3 length equals 14 residues. V was cut by 4 bases and J by 1 base, with 9 bases left in between. Per the germline V gene, CDR1 is LGHDT and CDR2 is YNNKEL (reference sequence).

The chain links TRBV4-1 to TRBJ1-1; a possible D gene is TRBD1 (6 bases). V lost 3 bases and J lost 3, with 11 bases in between. CDR1 is MGHRA and CDR2 is YSYEKL in the germline V gene. The CDR3 contains 14 residues. The CDR3: CASSHRQDDTEAFF. For the CDR3, the DNA is TGCGCCAGCAGCCATCGACAGGACGACACTGAAGCTTTCTTT.

This rearrangement joins TRBV5-4 to TRBJ2-3; 7 nucleotides align to TRBD2. Germline V CDR1 and CDR2: SGHNT, YYREEE (reference sequence). The CDR3 contains 14 residues. V lost 3 bases to trimming and J lost 11 bases; unmatched junction nucleotides: 12. CDR3 DNA sequence: TGTGCCAGCAGCTCCCGGGACTACCGATCGCTGCAGTATTTT. Protein sequence: CASSSRDYRSLQYF.

The table lists this clone with a few counts. This chain joins TRBV7-2 and TRBJ1-1, with 8 nucleotides matching TRBD1. After removal of 5 bases from V and 1 base from J, the junction contained 3 bases not matched to a gene. Germline values: CDR1 SGHTA, CDR2 FQGNSA. This CDR3 has 14 residues. CDR3 coding DNA: TGTGCCAGCAGCAGGGACAGGAGGAACACTGAAGCTTTCTTT. Residues: CASSRDRRNTEAFF.

The chain couples TRBV11-2 to TRBJ2-1, with D maybe TRBD2 (5 bases). V dropped 0 bases and J dropped 8 bases, with 14 bases sitting between them. CDR3 length equals 15 residues. Germline V gene data show CDR1 as SGHAT and CDR2 as FQNNGV. The CDR3 coding sequence is TGTGCCAGCAGCTTAGATCGTCCGGGGATCTATGAGCAGTTCTTC. Translating it yields CASSLDRPGIYEQFF.

The CDR3 DNA sequence: TGTGCCAGCTCACCACCCGTTACTACTGGAAACACCATATATTTT. It encodes CASSPPVTTGNTIYF. The chain couples TRBV18 to TRBJ1-3; D is ambiguous. The CDR3 length is 15 residues. Germline CDR1 reads KGHSH; CDR2 reads LQKENI. V shed 0 bases and J shed 2 bases, with 8 bases lying between them.

This clone occurred once. The chain uses TRBV18 and TRBJ1-2; a weak D match, TRBD1 (5 bases). CDR3 length: 12 amino acids. V was clipped by 3 bases and J by 7 bases, with 9 bases between them. The germline CDR1 and CDR2 sequences are KGHSH and LQKENI. Here the CDR3 reads CASSPNGGGYTF. Written as DNA, the CDR3 is TGTGCCAGCTCACCGAACGGGGGTGGCTACACCTTC.

The CDR3: CASSYHRDQETQYF. The CDR3 DNA follows: TGTGCCAGCAGCTATCACAGGGACCAAGAGACCCAGTACTTC. The chain carries TRBV25-1 and TRBJ2-5, with a possible D match to TRBD1 (6 bases). CDR1 and CDR2 (germline): MGHDK, SYGVNS. This CDR3 contains 14 residues. V lost 6 bases, J lost 0 bases, and 11 bases lay in between.

The chain carries TRBV12-3 or TRBV12-4 and TRBJ1-2; no clear D. Trimming left V 1 base short and J 4 bases short, with 4 bases between. The CDR3 has 12 residues. CDR3 amino acids: CASSLGAYGYTF. CDR3 bases: TGTGCCAGCAGTTTAGGAGCCTATGGCTACACCTTC.

The rearrangement uses TRBV14 and TRBJ2-3, with D possibly TRBD2 on 6 matching bases. CDR3 size: 15 residues. Germline loops: CDR1 SGHDN, CDR2 FVKESK. V was cut by 1 base and J by 3 bases, with 11 bases left in between. The CDR3: CASSQGLVGTDTQYF. CDR3 DNA: TGTGCCAGCAGCCAAGGACTAGTCGGTACAGATACGCAGTATTTT.

This clone came up once. The V gene is TRBV5-1, the J gene TRBJ2-3; TRBD2 agrees at 10 bases. Germline-derived CDR1 and CDR2 are SGHRS and YFSETQ. The CDR3 is 14 residues long. After removal of 3 bases from V and 6 bases from J, the junction contained 4 bases not matched to a gene. The CDR3 loop is CASSSRSGGDTQYF. The CDR3 DNA reads TGCGCCAGCAGCTCCCGTAGCGGGGGGGATACGCAGTATTTT.